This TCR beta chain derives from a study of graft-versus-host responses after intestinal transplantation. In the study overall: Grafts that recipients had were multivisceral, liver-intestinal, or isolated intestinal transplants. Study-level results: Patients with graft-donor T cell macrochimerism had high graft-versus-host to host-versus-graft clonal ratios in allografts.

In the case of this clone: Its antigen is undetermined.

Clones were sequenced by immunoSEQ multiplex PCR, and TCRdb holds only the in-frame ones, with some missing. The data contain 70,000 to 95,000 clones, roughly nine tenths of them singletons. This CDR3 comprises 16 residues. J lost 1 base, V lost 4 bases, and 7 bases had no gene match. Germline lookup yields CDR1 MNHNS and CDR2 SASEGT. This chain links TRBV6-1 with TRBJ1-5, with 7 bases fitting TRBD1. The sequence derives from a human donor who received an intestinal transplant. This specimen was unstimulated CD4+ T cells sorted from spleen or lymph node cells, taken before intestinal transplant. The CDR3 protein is CASSVRQGLSNQPQHF. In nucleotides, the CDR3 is TGTGCCAGCAGTGTCCGACAGGGTTTAAGCAATCAGCCCCAGCATTTT.